These 13 T cell receptor beta chains were sequenced from one sample in a study of T-cell reconstitution after alpha-beta-depleted transplantation in children. During its preparation, the TCRbeta library received unique molecular identifiers. From the PCR reads, TCRdb called clonotypes with MiXCR, one entry per CDR3 protein. Counted here are 500,000 to 650,000 distinct CDR3 sequences, about an eighth occurring once; the ten biggest clones make up over 2%. Sequenced material: PBMCs, mostly from graft donor cells, taken 360 days after TCRalphabeta/CD19-depleted stem cell transplant. The receptor source for this set is a male patient younger than 18 who had a stem cell transplant for acute myeloid leukemia, so the T cells may come from the graft donor.

CDR3 in amino acids: CASSSSPGLRLGEQFF. The CDR3 nucleotides are TGTGCCAGCAGCTCCTCACCGGGACTCCGGCTCGGTGAGCAGTTCTTC. The chain employs TRBV7-8 and TRBJ2-1, with D possibly being TRBD2 (6 bases). From germline, CDR1 is SGHVS and CDR2 FQNEAQ. The CDR3 is 16 amino acids. Trimming removed 4 bases at V and 9 bases at J, with 22 bases between.

This chain connects TRBV12-3 or TRBV12-4 to TRBJ2-3; D may be TRBD1 (6 bases). CDR3 length equals 18 residues. V lost 2 bases and J lost 1, with 19 bases in between. The chain's CDR3 is CASSLMIGRGSGTDTQYF. DNA of the CDR3: TGTGCCAGCAGTTTAATGATTGGAAGGGGGTCAGGCACAGATACGCAGTATTTT.

There are a few counts of this clonotype. This chain connects TRBV3-1 to TRBJ2-1, with TRBD2 matching over 9 bases. From germline, CDR1 is LGHDT and CDR2 YNNKEL (reference sequence). This CDR3 comprises 16 residues. V dropped 1 base and J dropped 13; count of bases not matched to a gene: 14. The CDR3 here is CASSQVFSWASGIQFF. The CDR3 bases are TGTGCCAGCAGCCAAGTGTTCTCTTGGGCTAGCGGGATCCAGTTCTTC.

V usage is TRBV11-2 and J usage is TRBJ2-5; D is possibly TRBD2 (6 bases). The CDR3 spans 15 residues. Germline V gene data show CDR1 as SGHAT and CDR2 as FQNNGV. V was cut by 3 bases and J by 5 bases, with 16 bases left in between. The CDR3 protein is CASSFKWGGAETQYF. CDR3 nucleotide sequence: TGTGCCAGCAGCTTCAAATGGGGCGGGGCGGAGACCCAGTACTTC.

The V call is TRBV21-1, the J call TRBJ2-1. TRBV21-1 is a listed pseudogene. The CDR3 has 12 residues. The CDR3 is CASSAYPDEQFF. The CDR3 DNA sequence: TGTGCCAGCAGCGCGTATCCGGATGAGCAGTTCTTC.

The table lists this clonotype with a few counts. The rearrangement uses TRBV28 and TRBJ2-3; D unclear. The CDR3 has 16 amino acids. Germline CDR1 and CDR2: MDHEN and SYDVKM. Trimming took off 7 bases at V and 0 bases at J, with 17 bases between the two ends. The CDR3 here is CASTAQETYSTDTQYF. The CDR3 DNA follows: TGTGCCAGCACCGCGCAGGAGACTTATAGCACAGATACGCAGTATTTT.

For the CDR3, the DNA is TGTGCCAGCAGTTTAAGGGGGTTCGGGCGAATCAACATTCAGTACTTC. It yields the protein CASSLRGFGRINIQYF. The chain combines TRBV28 with TRBJ2-4; tentative D call: TRBD1 (6 bases). Germline-derived CDR1 and CDR2 are MDHEN and SYDVKM. Trimming removed 2 bases at V and 7 bases at J, with 18 bases between. CDR3 length equals 16 residues.

In its sample, this clonotype was seen many times. The V gene is TRBV20-1, the J gene TRBJ2-5; D gene unclear. The CDR3 consists of 12 residues. V was shortened by 4 bases and J by 0 bases, with 6 bases between the two germline ends. Looked up from germline, CDR1 is DFQATT and CDR2 is SNEGSKA (reference sequence). The CDR3 DNA follows: TGCAGTGCTAAGGCCTACCAAGAGACCCAGTACTTC. It codes for CSAKAYQETQYF.

This clonotype was seen more than once but under ten times. The V gene is TRBV24-1, the J gene TRBJ2-7, with D tentatively TRBD2 (7 bases). This CDR3 has 15 amino acids. The germline V gene has CDR1 KGHDR and CDR2 SFDVKD. Trimming stripped 2 bases from V and 6 bases from J, with 16 bases between. CDR3: CATSDSGTGGLEQYF. The CDR3 DNA is TGTGCCACCAGTGATTCCGGGACGGGGGGCCTCGAGCAGTACTTC.

The table lists this clonotype with many counts. The rearrangement uses TRBV29-1 and TRBJ2-1, with D unclear. There are 14 residues in the CDR3. Trimming stripped 6 bases from V and 0 bases from J, with 12 bases between. Germline CDR1 and CDR2: SQVTM and ANQGSEA. The DNA for the CDR3 is TGCAGCGTCTGTTCCCGCAGCTCCTACAATGAGCAGTTCTTC. Protein sequence: CSVCSRSSYNEQFF.

This clonotype has a count of ten or more. The chain couples TRBV29-1 to TRBJ2-5, with 9 bases identical to TRBD2. The junction had 6 bases not matched to a gene; V was cut back by 1 base and J by 9 bases. This CDR3 is 13 amino acids long. Germline V lookup: CDR1 SQVTM, CDR2 ANQGSEA. CDR3 amino acids: CSVEASGTGAQYF. CDR3 DNA: TGCAGCGTTGAAGCTAGCGGGACGGGGGCCCAGTACTTC.

This clonotype was counted only a few times. This chain links TRBV20-1 with TRBJ2-5, with TRBD2 identical over 7 bases. V gave up 6 bases and J gave up 4 bases; unmatched junction bases: 8. Per the germline V gene, CDR1 is DFQATT and CDR2 is SNEGSKA (reference sequence). The CDR3 has 13 amino acids. The chain's CDR3 is CSAGGITGETQYF. As DNA, the CDR3 is TGCAGTGCGGGAGGGATTACCGGAGAGACCCAGTACTTC.

The table lists this clonotype with a few counts. The CDR3 reads CASSPSPSLWEKNIQYF. In DNA, the CDR3 is TGCGCCAGCAGCCCAAGCCCTAGCCTCTGGGAAAAAAACATTCAGTACTTC. The chain carries TRBV5-1 and TRBJ2-4, with D possibly being TRBD2 (5 bases). V was trimmed by 4 bases and J by 4 bases, leaving 21 bases between them. The length of the CDR3 is 17 residues. From germline, CDR1 is SGHRS and CDR2 YFSETQ.